The 12 T cell receptor beta chains below come from one sample, sequenced in a study of cytomegalovirus exposure and HLA in healthy donors. A multiplex PCR was run with 60 Vbeta primers and 13 Jbeta primers. Libraries were prepared by immunoSEQ multiplex PCR; TCRdb keeps only in-frame clonotypes and omits some of them. The profile shows 200,000 to 300,000 clones, 82% of them singletons. Material for sequencing was PBMCs. These receptors originate from a woman aged 40 to 55 in good health and CMV-seropositive.

This clone showed up just once. Other DNA sequences from this sample encode an identical CDR3 as well. The chain recombines TRBV6-1 with TRBJ2-7, with D uncertain. This CDR3 has 13 amino acids. Germline V lookup: CDR1 MNHNS, CDR2 SASEGT. V dropped 3 bases and J dropped 1 base, with 7 bases sitting between them. CDR3 residues: CASSEARSYEQYF. DNA for the CDR3: TGTGCCAGCAGTGAGGCTCGATCCTACGAGCAGTACTTC.

The rearrangement uses TRBV5-6 and TRBJ2-1; D not resolved. Looked up from germline, CDR1 is SGHDT and CDR2 is YYEEEE. V shed 1 base and J shed 9 bases, with 8 bases lying between them. There are 12 residues in the CDR3. CDR3 sequence: CASSLSSREQFF. CDR3 sequence (DNA): TGTGCCAGCAGCTTGTCTTCCCGTGAGCAGTTCTTC.

The chain is built from TRBV5-1 and TRBJ1-4; TRBD1 aligns across 8 bases. Germline-derived CDR1 and CDR2 are SGHRS and YFSETQ. The J segment lost 7 bases and the V segment lost 1 base, leaving 6 bases of the junction unmatched. The CDR3 contains 15 residues. The CDR3 here is CASSLSNRGSEKLFF. CDR3 nucleotides: TGCGCCAGCAGCTTGAGTAACAGGGGGAGTGAAAAACTGTTTTTT.

This rearrangement joins TRBV5-4 to TRBJ2-7, with D unresolved. This CDR3 contains 17 residues. Germline V gene lookup returns CDR1 SGHNT and CDR2 YYREEE (reference sequence). V was clipped by 3 bases and J by 0 bases, with 19 bases between them. The chain's CDR3 is CASSSRKSSFHSYEQYF. The CDR3 region has the DNA TGTGCCAGCAGCTCTCGAAAGAGCTCGTTCCACTCCTACGAGCAGTACTTC. Looking up the rest from reference TRBV5-4 and TRBJ2-7 gives the full variable domain: ETGVTQSPTHLIKTRGQQVTLRCSSQSGHNTVSWYQQALGQGPQFIFQYYREEENGRGNFPPRFSGLQFPNYSSELNVNALELDDSALYLCASSSRKSSFHSYEQYFGPGTRLTVT.

The rearrangement joins TRBV19 to TRBJ2-7, with D unresolved. V lost 4 bases, J lost 2 bases, and 9 bases lay in between. This CDR3 has 13 residues. Germline CDR1 reads LNHDA; CDR2 reads SQIVND (reference sequence). The CDR3: CASSTDKTYEQYF. Written as DNA, the CDR3 is TGTGCCAGTAGTACCGACAAGACCTACGAGCAGTACTTC.

The rearrangement joins TRBV6-5 to TRBJ1-1, with TRBD1 as a possible D gene (6 bases). This CDR3 is built from 14 residues. V lost 6 bases and J 3 bases, leaving 14 bases between the germline ends. Germline CDR1 MNHEY, CDR2 SVGAGI. CDR3 loop: CASSPGTLYTEAFF. The CDR3 DNA reads TGTGCCAGCAGCCCCGGGACACTTTACACTGAAGCTTTCTTT.

The chain joins TRBV10-3 to TRBJ1-2, with a possible D match to TRBD1 (6 bases). CDR3 size: 14 residues. Germline V gene lookup returns CDR1 ENHRY and CDR2 SYGVKD. V was clipped by 5 bases and J by 8 bases, with 18 bases between them. CDR3: CAISSLPGGDGYTF. The DNA for the CDR3 is TGTGCCATCAGTTCCCTCCCGGGGGGCGACGGCTACACCTTC.

This chain joins TRBV4-2 and TRBJ1-2; the match to TRBD1 covers 7 bases. The V gene's germline CDR1 is LGHNA and CDR2 YNFKEQ. CDR3 length: 15 amino acids. The V and J ends lost 1 base and 11 bases, in that order; junction bases with no gene match: 13. Here the CDR3 reads CASSQGATTGQFYTF. DNA for the CDR3: TGTGCCAGCAGCCAAGGTGCTACTACGGGACAGTTTTACACCTTC.

The chain recombines TRBV7-2 with TRBJ2-1, with a tentative D call TRBD1 (6 bases). In germline, CDR1 is SGHTA, CDR2 FQGNSA. Trimming shortened V by 3 bases and J by 7 bases, and 13 bases separated the two germline ends. This CDR3 has 14 residues. CDR3 amino acids: CASSLDRRKNEQFF. As DNA, the CDR3 is TGTGCCAGCAGCTTGGACAGAAGAAAGAATGAGCAGTTCTTC.

The V call is TRBV7-2, the J call TRBJ1-5, with D uncertain. V lost 5 bases and J lost 1, with 15 bases in between. CDR3 length: 16 residues. CDR1 and CDR2 from the germline V gene are SGHTA and FQGNSA. CDR3 nucleotides: TGTGCCAGCAGCCCCCCCGGGGTCTGGAGCAATCAGCCCCAGCATTTT. It codes for CASSPPGVWSNQPQHF.

The chain uses TRBV11-2 and TRBJ2-1, with TRBD2 matching 10 bases. The germline CDR1 and CDR2 sequences are SGHAT and FQNNGV. Trimming took 3 bases from V and 4 from J; bases not matched to a gene: 9. CDR3 length equals 17 residues. The CDR3 is CASSFKPLAGEYNEQFF. CDR3 DNA: TGTGCCAGCAGCTTTAAACCTCTAGCGGGAGAATACAATGAGCAGTTCTTC. Filled out from reference TRBV11-2 and TRBJ2-1, the complete variable domain reads EAGVAQSPRYKIIEKRQSVAFWCNPISGHATLYWYQQILGQGPKLLIQFQNNGVVDDSQLPKDRFSAERLKGVDSTLKIQPAKLEDSAVYLCASSFKPLAGEYNEQFFGPGTRLTVL.

In regard to this clone: The sample carries other DNA sequences with the same CDR3. The chain couples TRBV6-5 to TRBJ2-5; 10 nucleotides align to TRBD2. The CDR3 has 15 amino acids. The junction had 8 bases not matched to a gene; V was cut back by 5 bases and J by 5 bases. Looked up from germline, CDR1 is MNHEY and CDR2 is SVGAGI. CDR3 nucleotide sequence: TGTGCCAGCAGTCGCTTAGCGGGGGGCCGGGAGACCCAGTACTTC. It encodes CASSRLAGGRETQYF.